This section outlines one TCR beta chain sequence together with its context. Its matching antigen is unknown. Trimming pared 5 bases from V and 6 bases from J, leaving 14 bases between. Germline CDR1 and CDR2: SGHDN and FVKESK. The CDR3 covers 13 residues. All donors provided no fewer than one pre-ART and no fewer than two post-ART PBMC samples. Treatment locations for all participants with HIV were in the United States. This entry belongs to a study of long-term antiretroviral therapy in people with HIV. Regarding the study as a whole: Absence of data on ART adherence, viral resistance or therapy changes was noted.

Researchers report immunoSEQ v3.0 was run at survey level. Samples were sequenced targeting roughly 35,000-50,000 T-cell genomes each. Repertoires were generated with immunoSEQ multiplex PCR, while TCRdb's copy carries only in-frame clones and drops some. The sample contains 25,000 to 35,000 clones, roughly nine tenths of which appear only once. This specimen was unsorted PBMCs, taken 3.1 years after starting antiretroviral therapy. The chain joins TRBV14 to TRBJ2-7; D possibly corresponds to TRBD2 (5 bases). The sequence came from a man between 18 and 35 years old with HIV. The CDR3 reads CASSVIPEGEQYF. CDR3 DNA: TGTGCCAGCAGCGTCATCCCAGAGGGCGAGCAGTACTTC. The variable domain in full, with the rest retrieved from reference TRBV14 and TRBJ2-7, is EAGVTQFPSHSVIEKGQTVTLRCDPISGHDNLYWYRRVMGKEIKFLLHFVKESKQDESGMPNNRFLAERTGGTYSTLKVQPAELEDSGVYFCASSVIPEGEQYFGPGTRLTVT.